The rows below give T cell receptor beta chains drawn from one sample of a study of blood T cell repertoires in COVID-19. Generated by immunoSEQ multiplex PCR, the TCRdb table keeps only in-frame clones and is missing some. The repertoire holds more than 120,000 clones, around 87% seen once, with under 9% in the top ten. The sequencing sample was made of peripheral blood. Every receptor here comes from a woman between 50 and 59 years old with active or convalescent COVID-19. Each CDR3 is given with its conserved first and last residue. D genes are given only for firm matches. The size field is filled for only some rows; it gives once, few, many or a size class.

cdr3_nt cdr3_aa d_call clone_size j_call v_call
TGCAGCGCCGGGGACAGGGAATGGGGCCTCACTGAAGCTTTCTTT CSAGDREWGLTEAFF TRBD1 - TRBJ1-1 TRBV29-1
TGTGCCAGCAGTTTGGAGGGGGGGCCGGTGGGCACCATATATTTT CASSLEGGPVGTIYF - - TRBJ1-3 TRBV28
TGCGCCAGCAGTCAATCCTCCTCCGCACACAGGATTTCTGGGGCCAACGTCCTGACTTTC CASSQSSSAHRISGANVLTF - - TRBJ2-6 TRBV23-1
TGTGCCAGCAGCGTACGGTCCGAGAATTCACCCCTGCACTTT CASSVRSENSPLHF - - TRBJ1-6 TRBV9
TGTGCCAGCCGCTTGATGGCAGGGAACCACAATGAGCAGTTCTTC CASRLMAGNHNEQFF - - TRBJ2-1 TRBV7-2
TGTGCCAGTAGTATAGGCTCCGGGTCCTATGGCTACACCTTC CASSIGSGSYGYTF - - TRBJ1-2 TRBV19
TGCAGCGCCCTTAGGGGGCCAGAATATGGCTACACCTTC CSALRGPEYGYTF TRBD1 - TRBJ1-2 TRBV29-1
TGTGCCAGCAGCTTATACGGACAGGGAGGAGCTAATGACAATGAGCAGTTCTTC CASSLYGQGGANDNEQFF TRBD1 - TRBJ2-1 TRBV7-3
TGTGCCACGCATACAGGGGTAGGTTACGAGCAGTACTTC CATHTGVGYEQYF TRBD1 - TRBJ2-7 TRBV28
TGTGCCAGCAGCCTTGATAGAATTGAAGCTTTCTTT CASSLDRIEAFF - few TRBJ1-1 TRBV7-9
TGTGCCAGCTCACCCCCGGGACTAACCGCCGGGGAGCTGTTTTTT CASSPPGLTAGELFF TRBD2 - TRBJ2-2 TRBV18
TGCGCCAGCAGCCAAGAGTGGTTACACCAGTTGGCAGATACGCAGTATTTT CASSQEWLHQLADTQYF - - TRBJ2-3 TRBV4-3
TGTGCCATCAGTGAGTCGGGGGGAAGAGAGACCCAGTACTTC CAISESGGRETQYF - - TRBJ2-5 TRBV10-3
TGTGCCAGCAGTTTATCGGAGGGATCAGAGACCCAGTACTTC CASSLSEGSETQYF - - TRBJ2-5 TRBV27
TGTGCCAGCAGCCCTGGGGGGTCGGGGACAGATACGCAGTATTTT CASSPGGSGTDTQYF - once TRBJ2-3 TRBV7-3
TGTGCCAGCAGCCAAGATGCGGCTGGGGCCAACGTCCTGACTTTC CASSQDAAGANVLTF - - TRBJ2-6 TRBV14
TGTGCCAGCTCAAAGGGGGCTAGCACCGATGAGCAGTTCTTC CASSKGASTDEQFF TRBD1 once TRBJ2-1 TRBV18
TGTGCCAGCAGCAATTCCGGTAAACAGGGTTCAACTAATGAAAAACTGTTTTTT CASSNSGKQGSTNEKLFF - - TRBJ1-4 TRBV21-1
TGTGCCACCTCGGGACAGGGGGACCCGTACCAAGAGACCCAGTACTTC CATSGQGDPYQETQYF TRBD1 - TRBJ2-5 TRBV10-3
TGCGCCAGCAGCTTGCAGGGGCATGGCTACACCTTC CASSLQGHGYTF - few TRBJ1-2 TRBV5-1
TGTGCCAGCAGCGTTGGGACTAGCGGGGGTGAGGGTGAGCAGTTCTTC CASSVGTSGGEGEQFF TRBD2 - TRBJ2-1 TRBV9
TGTGCCAGCAGCCCAGCGCGGTATCAGCCCCAGCATTTT CASSPARYQPQHF - - TRBJ1-5 TRBV7-6
TGTGCCAGCAGCTTAGTGGCTCCTTATGGCTACACCTTC CASSLVAPYGYTF - - TRBJ1-2 TRBV7-2
TGTGCCAGCTCACTCTCTAGCTCCTACGAGCAGTACTTC CASSLSSSYEQYF - few TRBJ2-7 TRBV18
TGTGCCAGCAGTTACGGGCAGGGCGCCTACAATGAGCAGTTCTTC CASSYGQGAYNEQFF - - TRBJ2-1 TRBV6-5
TGCGCCAGCAGCAGGAGAACAACTAATGAAAAACTGTTTTTT CASSRRTTNEKLFF - - TRBJ1-4 TRBV5-1
TGTGCCAGCTCACCAGACAGGGACTATGGCTACACCTTC CASSPDRDYGYTF TRBD1 - TRBJ1-2 TRBV18
TGCGCCAGCAGCTTGGCCGGCGGGGGGGCCGGCAAAAACATTCAGTACTTC CASSLAGGGAGKNIQYF TRBD2 - TRBJ2-4 TRBV5-1
TGTGCCAGCAGCCAAGCGTTAGCGGGAGGGGGGGAGACCCAGTACTTC CASSQALAGGGETQYF TRBD2 - TRBJ2-5 TRBV3-1/TRBV3-2
TGTGCCAGCAGCCAAGCGACAGGGATTAAATATGGCTACACCTTC CASSQATGIKYGYTF TRBD1 - TRBJ1-2 TRBV3-1/TRBV3-2
TGTGCCAGCAGTTATCCCCGGGGGTCGAACACTGAAGCTTTCTTT CASSYPRGSNTEAFF - - TRBJ1-1 TRBV28
TGCGCCAGCAGCCCCCGGACAGGGGTTGGCTACACCTTC CASSPRTGVGYTF TRBD1 - TRBJ1-2 TRBV5-1
TGTGCCAGCAGCACAAAGGGGACAGGGTATTCAAATTCACCCCTCCACTTT CASSTKGTGYSNSPLHF TRBD1 - TRBJ1-6 TRBV11-2
TGTGCCAGCAGCTTTGGGCAGGGTAGGACCGGGGAGCTGTTTTTT CASSFGQGRTGELFF - - TRBJ2-2 TRBV7-8
TGTGCCAGCAGCCAAGGCAAGGGGGCTCACGCACCCCTCCACTTT CASSQGKGAHAPLHF TRBD1 - TRBJ1-6 TRBV3-1/TRBV3-2
TGTGCCAGCAGTTTGCGTTCACCAGAGACCCAGTACTTC CASSLRSPETQYF - - TRBJ2-5 TRBV28
TGTGCCAGCAGCTTGGGGGCCGACAATCAGCCCCAGCATTTT CASSLGADNQPQHF - - TRBJ1-5 TRBV5-8
TGTGCCATCAGTGGGGCAGCTTACAATGAGCAGTTCTTC CAISGAAYNEQFF - - TRBJ2-1 TRBV10-3
TGTGCCAGCAGTTACCCCGGGACAGTTTCTGGAAACACCATATATTTT CASSYPGTVSGNTIYF TRBD1 - TRBJ1-3 TRBV6-6
TGTGCCAGCAGGGCCGTGTACGGGACTGAAGCTTTCTTT CASRAVYGTEAFF - - TRBJ1-1 TRBV7-2
TGTGCCAGTACACTCTCTACCGGGACAGGGGGCACTGAAGCTTTCTTT CASTLSTGTGGTEAFF TRBD1 - TRBJ1-1 TRBV19
TGTGCCAGCAGCTTGGATGATGGGGGAGGATTGGGTGAAAAACTGTTTTTT CASSLDDGGGLGEKLFF - - TRBJ1-4 TRBV5-5
TGTGCCTGGAGTGTATGGGGGGGCGAGCAGTACTTC CAWSVWGGEQYF TRBD2 once TRBJ2-7 TRBV30
TGCGCCAGCAGCTCACAGGGTGCTAACACTGAAGCTTTCTTT CASSSQGANTEAFF - - TRBJ1-1 TRBV5-1